The T cell receptor (beta chain) described here comes from a study of breast tumors, draining lymph nodes, adjacent tissues. Samples came from axillary lymph nodes draining the breast cancer. TCRdb recomputed calls from the multiplex PCR reads with MiXCR, one row per CDR3 protein. The sample has some 130,000 distinct CDR3 sequences; less than 25% are singletons. In this sample, this clonotype turned up many times. Antigen specificity is unknown. The CDR3 consists of 14 residues. Germline CDR1 DFQATT, CDR2 SNEGSKA (reference sequence). Trimming left V 5 bases short and J 3 bases short, with 14 bases between. Study-wide results and limits: Tumor and nontumor repertoires were significantly more similar in luminal-like than in basal-like breast cancer. The data were judged consistent with most tumor T cells coming from lymph node and expanding in tumor. Tumors had less TCR diversity than lymph nodes, more than nontumor tissue. Tumor T cell lymph node origin was a supported hypothesis, not proven.

The clonotype originates from a female donor with breast cancer. Some clones in this sample may be carry-over from other donors' samples. The chain couples TRBV20-1 to TRBJ2-1, with D hard to call. Specimen: axillary lymph node tissue. The CDR3 loop reads CSAPLGNSYNEQFF. The CDR3 region has the DNA TGCAGTGCTCCCCTAGGCAATAGCTACAATGAGCAGTTCTTC.